This T cell receptor (beta chain) was observed in a study of OX40 agonist ivuxolimab in advanced cancers. Study details: Checkpoint inhibitors had been given previously to 35% to 50% of patients.

Repertoires were generated with immunoSEQ multiplex PCR, while TCRdb's copy carries only in-frame clones and drops some. Of roughly 69,000 clones detected, roughly four fifths appear once; the ten largest clones hold about 9.4%. General study results and limits: Normalized T-cell clonal expansion was also low in some nonresponders. Expanded clones were, on average, more numerous among CD8+ T cells than CD4+.

As for this clone: Its antigen is as yet unknown.

Sequences were derived from CD4+ or CD8+ T cells sorted from blood, sampled in a trial of the OX40 agonist ivuxolimab. This receptor was taken from an adult with an advanced solid tumor such as melanoma, head and neck, liver or kidney cancer.

CDR3 protein: CASSPSESLEQFF. CDR3 coding DNA: TGTGCCAGCAGTCCCAGCGAGAGCCTTGAGCAGTTCTTC. This chain joins TRBV7-3 and TRBJ2-1; D remains ambiguous. Germline-derived CDR1 and CDR2 are SGHTA and FQGTGA. The ends were cut back, 6 bases at V and 9 bases at J, with 15 bases in the middle. The CDR3 extends over 13 amino acids.